Reported below is one T cell receptor (beta chain). This sample was taken from a study of CD8 T cells in ankylosing spondylitis. Library preparation for TCR beta used quantitative 5'-RACE with molecular barcodes. TCRdb fed the 5' RACE reads into MiXCR, producing one record per CDR3 protein. The table records about 36,000 distinct CDR3 sequences, approximately 11% of them present only once. Trimming removed 3 bases from V and 6 bases from J, with 15 bases in between. There are 15 residues in the CDR3. Germline assignment: CDR1 LGHNA and CDR2 YNFKEQ. This sequence joins TRBV4-2 and TRBJ2-1, with TRBD1 as a possible D gene (6 bases). The sequencing input was synovial fluid, either unsorted or a sorted T cell fraction (not recorded which). This TCR was recovered from a male donor with ankylosing spondylitis. The CDR3 DNA reads as TGTGCCAGCAGCCAGGAATTAACAGGGTTCAATGAGCAGTTCTTC. Its protein is CASSQELTGFNEQFF.